These 22 T cell receptor beta chains came from one sample sequenced in a study of blood T cells in healthy people across ages (dated by TCRdb to the mid-2010s). The protocol used for the library was 5' RACE. These reads were obtained on an Illumina HiSeq 2500. A second 7 to 11 cycle PCR used a sample-barcoded 5' primer and a J-beta primer mix. The public reads were run again by TCRdb, first through fastp at Q25 and then through MiXCR, and only productive beta chains were kept. For every CDR3 protein sequence, its rows merge into one entry that carries the most common genes and DNA. Present in this sample are hundreds of thousands of distinct CDR3 sequences, roughly three fifths of which were seen just once. Together, the top ten hold around 25% of the sample. Specimen: blood. The source is a man between 35 and 55 years old in good health.

This clonotype has just a few counts. The rearrangement uses TRBV11-3 and TRBJ2-2; a weak D match, TRBD2 (5 bases). Trimming shortened V by 7 bases and J by 0 bases, and 9 bases separated the two germline ends. Germline CDR1 SGHNT, CDR2 YENEEA. The CDR3 totals 14 residues. For the CDR3, the DNA is TGTGCCAGCACCCCGGGAACGAACACCGGGGAGCTGTTTTTT. Protein product: CASTPGTNTGELFF.

This clonotype was counted only a few times. The rearrangement links TRBV28 to TRBJ1-1; D is ambiguous. The V gene lost 5 bases and the J gene lost 4 bases, with 20 bases spanning the gap. In germline, CDR1 is MDHEN, CDR2 SYDVKM. CDR3 size: 16 residues. CDR3 loop: CASSPPPEAGVTEAFF. CDR3 in DNA: TGTGCCAGCAGTCCCCCCCCCGAGGCTGGGGTCACTGAAGCTTTCTTT.

This rearrangement joins TRBV28 to TRBJ1-6; possibly TRBD1 for D (5 bases). The CDR3 spans 14 residues. Germline V CDR1 and CDR2: MDHEN, SYDVKM. Trimming cost V 6 bases and J 9 bases, with 15 bases left between them. In DNA form, the CDR3 reads TGTGCCAGCAGCCCGGGGGGGGGACCTTCACCCCTCCACTTT. It codes for CASSPGGGPSPLHF.

The chain recombines TRBV29-1 with TRBJ1-3; TRBD1 might be the D (5 bases). The CDR3 runs 13 residues. CDR1 is SQVTM, CDR2 ANQGSEA, per germline. For the CDR3, the DNA is TGCAGTGCTCAGGGTTTCTCTGGAAACACCATATATTTT. It is translated as CSAQGFSGNTIYF.

The V call is TRBV29-1, the J call TRBJ1-4, with TRBD1 identical over 7 bases. Per germline, CDR1 SQVTM and CDR2 ANQGSEA. The J segment lost 0 bases and the V segment lost 3 bases, leaving 10 bases of the junction unmatched. The CDR3 sequence is 17 residues long. CDR3 loop: CSVEGGNRGATNEKLFF. The CDR3 region has the DNA TGCAGCGTTGAGGGAGGGAACAGGGGTGCAACTAATGAAAAACTGTTTTTT.

The J gene is TRBJ2-2, the V gene TRBV27, with D unclear. The CDR3 loop spans 13 amino acids. Germline CDR1 and CDR2: MNHEY and SMNVEV (reference sequence). The V and J ends lost 10 bases and 0 bases respectively, with 9 bases between them. CDR3 nucleotide sequence: TGTGCCACCTGGCAAGCGAACACCGGGGAGCTGTTTTTT. Amino acids: CATWQANTGELFF.

The J gene is TRBJ2-7, the V gene TRBV7-9; weak D call: TRBD2 (6 bases). The ends were cut back, 1 base at V and 1 base at J, with 8 bases in the middle. The germline V gene encodes CDR1 SEHNR and CDR2 FQNEAQ (reference sequence). This CDR3 spans 14 amino acids. CDR3 DNA: TGTGCCAGCAGCTTAGAGGCGGGATCCTACGAGCAGTACTTC. It yields the protein CASSLEAGSYEQYF.

This clonotype was observed a few times. V usage is TRBV9 and J usage is TRBJ2-1, with D perhaps TRBD1 (5 bases). This CDR3 spans 15 amino acids. Per the germline V gene, CDR1 is SGDLS and CDR2 is YYNGEE. Between the trimmed V and J ends, which lost 4 bases and 2 bases, there was a span of 13 bases. CDR3 DNA sequence: TGTGCCAGCAGCTCAACAGGAAGAACCTACAATGAGCAGTTCTTC. Translation: CASSSTGRTYNEQFF.

The V call is TRBV7-2, the J call TRBJ1-2; D remains unclear. CDR1 and CDR2 from the germline V gene are SGHTA and FQGNSA. This CDR3 has 15 amino acids. V lost 3 bases and J lost 2, with 13 bases in between. The CDR3 is CASSFPRARNYGYTF. DNA for the CDR3: TGTGCCAGCAGCTTCCCCCGGGCACGGAACTATGGCTACACCTTC.

In this sample, this clonotype turned up a few times. The chain has TRBV29-1 and TRBJ2-1; 8 bases fit TRBD2. CDR3 length: 13 amino acids. Germline V gives CDR1 SQVTM, CDR2 ANQGSEA. J was trimmed by 4 bases and V by 7 bases; bases with no gene match: 6. CDR3 region: CSAGRALYNEQFF. The CDR3 coding sequence is TGCAGCGCCGGGAGGGCCCTATACAATGAGCAGTTCTTC.

This clonotype was found a few times. The chain uses TRBV29-1 and TRBJ1-1, with D uncertain. CDR3 length: 12 amino acids. From germline, CDR1 is SQVTM and CDR2 ANQGSEA. The ends were cut back, 6 bases at V and 1 base at J, with 9 bases in the middle. CDR3 sequence reads: CSVIWGNTEAFF. The CDR3 DNA reads TGCAGCGTAATCTGGGGGAACACTGAAGCTTTCTTT. Using reference TRBV29-1 and TRBJ1-1 for the parts outside the CDR3, the full variable domain is SAVISQKPSRDICQRGTSLTIQCQVDSQVTMMFWYRQQPGQSLTLIATANQGSEATYESGFVIDKFPISRPNLTFSTLTVSNMSPEDSSIYLCSVIWGNTEAFFGQGTRLTVV.

This rearrangement joins TRBV2 to TRBJ2-3; D possibly corresponds to TRBD1 (6 bases). The germline V gene has CDR1 SNHLY and CDR2 FYNNEI. The CDR3 covers 12 residues. The V end lost 8 bases, the J end lost 5 bases, and 11 bases lay between the germline ends. CDR3 DNA: TGTGCCAGCCAAGACAGGAGAGATACGCAGTATTTT. Amino acid sequence: CASQDRRDTQYF.

The genes are TRBV29-1 and TRBJ2-5; TRBD1 matches at 9 bases. The J call could be wrong; TRBJ2-7 is a better fit for the DNA end. Germline CDR1 and CDR2: SQVTM and ANQGSEA. This CDR3 is 12 amino acids long. Here the CDR3 reads CSVGQGLNEQYF. CDR3 DNA: TGCAGCGTGGGACAGGGTCTCAACGAGCAGTACTTC.

V and J are TRBV12-3 or TRBV12-4 and TRBJ2-7; 7 bases match TRBD1. Trimming took 6 bases from V and 2 from J; bases not matched to a gene: 10. The CDR3 consists of 15 residues. As DNA, the CDR3 is TGTGCCAGCAGCCACTATCTCGACAGGGCCTACGAGCAGTACTTC. This translates into CASSHYLDRAYEQYF.

The chain couples TRBV7-2 to TRBJ1-2, with a possible D match to TRBD1 (5 bases). The CDR3 extends over 13 amino acids. Trimming removed 3 bases at V and 4 bases at J, with 9 bases between. Germline V lookup: CDR1 SGHTA, CDR2 FQGNSA. Here the CDR3 DNA reads TGTGCCAGCAGCTTTCAGGGAGGCTATGGCTACACCTTC. Encoded protein: CASSFQGGYGYTF.

Here the CDR3 DNA reads TGTGCCAGCAGTCCAGGACTGTTTAGCAATCAGCCCCAGCATTTT. It translates to CASSPGLFSNQPQHF. The chain carries TRBV28 and TRBJ1-5; D ambiguous. CDR1 and CDR2 from the germline V gene are MDHEN and SYDVKM. V lost 5 bases and J 0 bases, leaving 11 bases between the germline ends. This CDR3 spans 15 amino acids.

This clonotype was counted a single time. The chain joins TRBV7-2 to TRBJ2-1; the D gene is possibly TRBD2 (5 bases). CDR3 size: 15 residues. CDR1 is SGHTA and CDR2 is FQGNSA in the germline V gene. Trimming left V 5 bases short and J 6 bases short, with 17 bases between. CDR3 protein: CASSPRAVRGNEQFF. In DNA, the CDR3 is TGTGCCAGCAGCCCGAGGGCCGTTCGGGGCAATGAGCAGTTCTTC.

The chain employs TRBV4-2 and TRBJ2-1, with unresolved D. Germline values: CDR1 LGHNA, CDR2 YNFKEQ. The CDR3 is 17 residues long. The V end was cut by 1 base, the J end by 4 bases, with 17 bases between. Here the CDR3 reads CASSQANQNRLYNEQFF. The CDR3 region has the DNA TGTGCCAGCAGCCAAGCGAATCAGAATCGTCTTTACAATGAGCAGTTCTTC.

The count of this clonotype is one. The genes are TRBV4-1 and TRBJ1-2; 8 bases align to TRBD1. V shed 2 bases and J 8 bases; nucleotides not matched to a gene: 7. CDR1 is MGHRA and CDR2 is YSYEKL in the germline V gene. The CDR3 spans 14 residues. This chain's CDR3 is CASSQKATGAGYTF. In DNA, the CDR3 is TGCGCCAGCAGCCAAAAAGCGACAGGGGCCGGCTACACCTTC.

The chain recombines TRBV5-1 with TRBJ2-3, with D possibly matching TRBD1 (6 bases). This CDR3 has 15 amino acids. Germline lookup yields CDR1 SGHRS and CDR2 YFSETQ. The V end lost 6 bases, the J end lost 7 bases, and 21 bases lay between the germline ends. Here the CDR3 DNA reads TGCGCCAGCAACCTAATACCGGACAGTTCGAATACGCAGTATTTT. It specifies CASNLIPDSSNTQYF.

This clonotype was seen a handful of times. This sequence joins TRBV14 and TRBJ2-5; D remains unclear. The V gene's germline CDR1 is SGHDN and CDR2 FVKESK. This CDR3 spans 13 amino acids. V dropped 0 bases and J dropped 5 bases, with 7 bases sitting between them. The CDR3 is CASSQDRRETQYF. CDR3 coding DNA: TGTGCCAGCAGCCAAGACCGTCGGGAGACCCAGTACTTC.

CDR3 nucleotides: TGTGCCAGCAGCACAGGGGATTACGAGACCCAGTACTTC. Translation: CASSTGDYETQYF. The gene calls are TRBV5-6 and TRBJ2-5; 7 bases are a match to TRBD1. V was clipped by 4 bases and J by 5 bases; unmatched bases: 5. Germline values: CDR1 SGHDT, CDR2 YYEEEE. The CDR3 length is 13 residues.